The clone carrying this T cell receptor beta chain is a singleton in its sample. Here immunoSEQ multiplex PCR was the method, and the copy in TCRdb shows in-frame clones only, minus some. The sample contains about 76,000 clones, around 90% of which appear only once. Relapse after autologous stem cell transplantation occurred in every patient, and brentuximab vedotin exposure varied. The CDR3 length is 14 residues. The germline V gene has CDR1 SGDLS and CDR2 YYNGEE. The trim removed 6 bases at V and 5 bases at J, leaving 10 bases unmatched. These data originate in a study of PD-1 blockade in classical Hodgkin lymphoma. Study summary: The study gave patients nivolumab 3 mg/kg intravenously every 2 weeks.

This rearrangement joins TRBV9 to TRBJ1-1; 7 bases align to TRBD1. This clonotype originated in a human donor with classical Hodgkin lymphoma. Source: peripheral blood mononuclear cells (PBMCs), taken at baseline. DNA for the CDR3: TGTGCCAGCACTCCAGGGGGGGGAGGGACTGAAGCTTTCTTT. This codes for CASTPGGGGTEAFF.